The 3 T cell receptor beta chains below come from one sample, sequenced in a study of shared clonotypes between healthy human individuals. TCRdb keeps only in-frame clones here, not all; method: immunoSEQ multiplex PCR. This table holds more than 600,000 clones, around 92% found once. Cells designated naive CD8 were CD45RO-negative and were positively selected for CCR7, with terminally differentiated effector memory CD45RA+ cells excluded. Input material: naive CD8+ T cells sorted from blood. The receptors here all came from a young man in good health.

This chain connects TRBV2 to TRBJ2-7; TRBD1 or TRBD2 may be the D gene (5 bases each). The CDR3 length is 11 residues. Germline V gene lookup returns CDR1 SNHLY and CDR2 FYNNEI. Trimming took off 8 bases at V and 6 bases at J, with 11 bases between the two ends. The CDR3 DNA sequence: TGTGCCAGCCTAGGGGCGGGCGAGCAGTACTTC. Translation gives CASLGAGEQYF.

This clone was observed once. The chain couples TRBV10-2 to TRBJ2-7; D gene uncertain. The CDR3 length is 13 residues. Trimming cost V 5 bases and J 4 bases, with 12 bases left between them. Looked up from germline, CDR1 is WSHSY and CDR2 is SAAADI. CDR3 DNA sequence: TGCGCCAGCAGTCCCAGCGATACTTACGAGCAGTACTTC. It yields the protein CASSPSDTYEQYF.

For this clone: The sample has other DNA sequences that encode this CDR3 too. This chain links TRBV6-1 with TRBJ2-7; D not resolved. V lost 4 bases and J 4 bases, leaving 2 bases between the germline ends. CDR1 is MNHNS, CDR2 SASEGT, per germline. This CDR3 contains 10 residues. CDR3 DNA sequence: TGTGCCAGCAGTGGGTACGAGCAGTACTTC. Amino acid sequence: CASSGYEQYF.